Listed below are T cell receptor beta chains from one sample, sequenced in a study of T cell changes during pregnancy in multiple sclerosis. Only in-frame clones appear in the TCRdb table, and some are missing; sequencing was by immunoSEQ multiplex PCR. The sample consists of more than 50,000 clones, over 75% of them appearing once. The material was peripheral blood, obtained before pregnancy. These receptors were obtained from a female donor with multiple sclerosis, enrolled in a pregnancy study. CDR3s include the opening cysteine and the closing phenylalanine or tryptophan. A D gene is named only where the DNA matches it firmly. A clone size is listed for some rows: how often the clone was seen (once, few, many), or a class if it is expanded.

TRBV5-1	TRBJ2-5	.	14	.	CASSLAGVRETQYF	TGCGCCAGCAGCTTGGCCGGGGTGCGAGAGACCCAGTACTTC
TRBV2	TRBJ2-2	.	14	.	CASRGGTPAGELFF	TGTGCCAGCAGGGGCGGGACCCCGGCCGGGGAGCTGTTTTTT
TRBV27	TRBJ1-1	.	16	.	CASSLLGQPRNTEAFF	TGTGCCAGCAGTTTATTAGGACAGCCCCGGAACACTGAAGCTTTCTTT
TRBV5-6	TRBJ2-5	.	16	.	CASSFWSYLSQETQYF	TGTGCCAGCAGCTTTTGGAGTTACCTTTCCCAAGAGACCCAGTACTTC
TRBV7-2	TRBJ1-2	.	16	.	CASSLSGSRANYGYTF	TGTGCCAGCAGCTTAAGTGGGAGCCGGGCCAACTATGGCTACACCTTC
TRBV6-6	TRBJ1-3	.	15	TRBD1	CASSYAPGQGNTIYF	TGTGCCAGCAGTTACGCTCCGGGACAGGGAAACACCATATATTTT
TRBV5-6	TRBJ2-3	.	16	TRBD2	CASSLDRGGYTDTQYF	TGTGCCAGCAGCTTGGATCGCGGGGGGTACACAGATACGCAGTATTTT
TRBV7-9	TRBJ2-7	few	14	.	CASSGLGQPYEQYF	TGTGCCAGCAGCGGCCTGGGCCAGCCCTACGAGCAGTACTTC
TRBV13	TRBJ2-3	.	20	TRBD2	CASSLGGLAGGRSSTDTQYF	TGTGCCAGCAGCTTAGGCGGACTAGCGGGGGGACGATCAAGCACAGATACGCAGTATTTT
TRBV2	TRBJ2-7	.	12	.	CASKQGQYEQYF	TGTGCCAGCAAACAGGGACAATACGAGCAGTACTTC
TRBV19	TRBJ1-2	.	15	.	CASSMGPGANYGYTF	TGTGCCAGTAGTATGGGACCGGGAGCCAACTATGGCTACACCTTC
TRBV4-3	TRBJ2-1	.	15	TRBD2	CASSPRDYFNNEQFF	TGCGCCAGCAGCCCGCGGGACTACTTTAACAATGAGCAGTTCTTC
TRBV4-3	TRBJ1-2	.	15	.	CASSQQRGSVYGYTF	TGCGCCAGCAGCCAACAGCGGGGAAGCGTTTATGGCTACACCTTC
TRBV18	TRBJ1-4	.	18	TRBD1	CASSTGQGAGRSNEKLFF	TGTGCCAGCTCAACGGGACAGGGAGCGGGGCGGTCTAATGAAAAACTGTTTTTT
TRBV11-1	TRBJ2-7	.	15	TRBD2	CASSTGLAVAYEQYF	TGTGCCAGCAGCACGGGACTAGCGGTCGCCTACGAGCAGTACTTC
TRBV4-3	TRBJ1-3	.	14	.	CASSQDTAGNTIYF	TGCGCCAGCAGCCAAGATACAGCAGGAAACACCATATATTTT
TRBV30	TRBJ2-3	.	14	.	CAWSKTASTDTQYF	TGTGCCTGGAGTAAGACAGCTAGCACAGATACGCAGTATTTT
TRBV5-4	TRBJ1-2	.	15	.	CASSLGTAPNYGYTF	TGTGCCAGCAGCTTGGGGACAGCCCCTAACTATGGCTACACCTTC
TRBV6-5	TRBJ2-7	.	13	TRBD1	CASTRGSNYEQYF	TGTGCCAGCACCAGGGGGTCGAACTACGAGCAGTACTTC
TRBV19	TRBJ1-2	.	14	TRBD1	CASKMEGQGFGYTF	TGTGCCAGTAAAATGGAGGGACAGGGCTTTGGCTACACCTTC
TRBV4-2	TRBJ1-1	.	13	.	CASGPWGGTEAFF	TGTGCCAGCGGTCCTTGGGGAGGCACTGAAGCTTTCTTT
TRBV7-3	TRBJ2-2	.	14	.	CASSSTRDTGELFF	TGTGCCAGCAGCTCAACCCGGGACACCGGGGAGCTGTTTTTT
TRBV5-4	TRBJ2-3	once	16	TRBD2	CASSLRVGGSLDTQYF	TGTGCCAGCAGCTTGCGGGTCGGGGGGTCATTAGATACGCAGTATTTT
TRBV9	TRBJ2-2	.	16	.	CASSVAQGSNTGELFF	TGTGCCAGCAGCGTAGCTCAGGGGTCGAACACCGGGGAGCTGTTTTTT
TRBV6-5	TRBJ1-3	.	16	.	CASSYFSRATGNTIYF	TGTGCCAGCAGTTACTTTAGCAGGGCCACTGGAAACACCATATATTTT
TRBV19	TRBJ2-7	.	15	.	CATSGWDTQKYEQYF	TGTGCCACGAGTGGATGGGACACACAAAAATACGAGCAGTACTTC
TRBV6-1	TRBJ1-2	.	15	.	CASSEAGRANYGYTF	TGTGCCAGCAGTGAAGCGGGGCGAGCTAACTATGGCTACACCTTC
TRBV29-1	TRBJ2-2	.	15	TRBD2	CSVVWGGGAGGELFF	TGCAGCGTTGTCTGGGGCGGGGGGGCCGGCGGGGAGCTGTTTTTT
TRBV5-4	TRBJ2-1	.	15	TRBD2	CASGLAAGVLYEQFF	TGTGCCAGCGGCTTGGCGGCGGGGGTACTATACGAGCAGTTCTTC
TRBV6-6	TRBJ2-7	.	15	.	CASRDNTRGTYEQYF	TGTGCCAGCAGAGATAACACCAGGGGAACATACGAGCAGTACTTC
TRBV7-6	TRBJ2-2	.	15	TRBD2	CASSLGGSGSGELFF	TGTGCCAGCAGCTTAGGCGGGAGTGGGTCCGGGGAGCTGTTTTTT
TRBV5-1	TRBJ1-4	.	16	.	CASSLAFGATNEKLFF	TGCGCCAGCAGCTTGGCCTTCGGTGCAACTAATGAAAAACTGTTTTTT
TRBV18	TRBJ1-6	.	16	.	CASSPTGDGTNSPLHF	TGTGCCAGCTCACCTACGGGGGATGGGACTAATTCACCCCTCCACTTT
TRBV6-4	TRBJ1-1	once	13	.	CASSVGENTEAFF	TGTGCCAGCAGTGTCGGGGAAAACACTGAAGCTTTCTTT
TRBV6-6	TRBJ2-5	.	13	TRBD1	CASSLGQGTEQYF	TGTGCCAGCAGCCTAGGACAGGGTACTGAGCAGTACTTC
TRBV6-5	TRBJ2-1	.	15	.	CASTPYSAEDNEQFF	TGTGCCAGCACCCCCTATTCAGCGGAGGACAATGAGCAGTTCTTC
TRBV9	TRBJ1-1	.	15	.	CASSVEGPGRGEAFF	TGTGCCAGCAGCGTAGAGGGCCCGGGGCGGGGTGAAGCTTTCTTT
TRBV10-3	TRBJ2-5	once	14	TRBD2	CAIRTGTRAETQYF	TGTGCCATCAGGACCGGGACTAGAGCAGAGACCCAGTACTTC
TRBV6-1	TRBJ2-1	.	16	TRBD2	CASSGGRTSGGDEQFF	TGTGCCAGCAGTGGGGGAAGGACTAGCGGGGGTGATGAGCAGTTCTTC
TRBV7-3	TRBJ2-3	.	15	.	CASSPQGPPTDTQYF	TGTGCCAGCAGCCCTCAGGGGCCCCCCACAGATACGCAGTATTTT
TRBV7-3	TRBJ1-1	.	13	.	CASSLARRTEAFF	TGTGCCAGCAGCCTCGCTCGTCGGACTGAAGCTTTCTTT
TRBV19	TRBJ1-1	.	15	.	CASSIGGVVNTEAFF	TGTGCCAGTAGTATCGGGGGAGTAGTGAACACTGAAGCTTTCTTT
TRBV9	TRBJ2-2	.	16	.	CASSPRGAAEGGELFF	TGTGCCAGCAGCCCCAGGGGCGCTGCCGAAGGCGGGGAGCTGTTTTTT
TRBV7-2	TRBJ2-7	.	14	.	CASSFYPNSYEQYF	TGTGCCAGCAGCTTCTATCCGAACTCCTACGAGCAGTACTTC
TRBV6-5	TRBJ2-5	.	14	TRBD1	CASSRTGGEETQYF	TGTGCCAGCAGTCGGACAGGGGGCGAAGAGACCCAGTACTTC
TRBV28	TRBJ1-1	.	16	TRBD1	CASSLGTGFMNTEAFF	TGTGCCAGCAGTTTGGGGACAGGGTTCATGAACACTGAAGCTTTCTTT
TRBV18	TRBJ1-1	.	14	.	CASSPLDRNTEAFF	TGTGCCAGCTCACCTTTAGATCGGAACACTGAAGCTTTCTTT
TRBV13	TRBJ2-3	.	13	.	CASSLVRVDTQYF	TGTGCCAGCAGCTTAGTGAGGGTAGATACGCAGTATTTT
TRBV5-4	TRBJ2-1	.	16	.	CASSLPRQSTYNEQFF	TGTGCCAGCAGCTTGCCGCGACAGTCAACCTACAATGAGCAGTTCTTC
TRBV18	TRBJ2-2	.	16	TRBD1	CASFLRTGGPVGELFF	TGTGCCAGCTTTCTCCGGACAGGCGGACCCGTCGGGGAGCTGTTTTTT
TRBV18	TRBJ1-1	.	12	.	CASSPRNSEAFF	TGTGCCAGCTCACCAAGAAACTCTGAAGCTTTCTTT
TRBV21-1	TRBJ1-5	.	13	.	CASSKRANQPQHF	TGTGCCAGCAGCAAGAGAGCGAATCAGCCCCAGCATTTT
TRBV11-2	TRBJ2-1	once	12	.	CASSRLHNEQFF	TGTGCCAGCAGCCGACTCCACAATGAGCAGTTCTTC